This T cell receptor beta chain was sequenced during a study of blood T cell repertoires in COVID-19. Across the study: Whether acute or convalescent, the COVID-19 samples came from the United States, Italy and Spain. Sources were T cells, B-cell-depleted T cells, or PBMCs; the material itself was cDNA or gDNA.

In the original processing: Quantification of nucleated cells was approximated via reference gene primer amplification. This table comes from immunoSEQ multiplex PCR, and its TCRdb copy is limited to in-frame clones, with some not included. The V and J calls and clone size come from that table; D and trimming were worked out from the DNA. This table has 240,000 or so clones, around 80% appearing once. Unmatched junction bases numbered 10, after V lost 3 bases and J lost 7 bases. CDR1 is LNHDA and CDR2 is SQIVND in the germline V gene (reference sequence). The CDR3 covers 16 residues. The TCR sequence derives from a woman aged 18-29 years with acute or convalescent COVID-19. V gene TRBV19 combines with J gene TRBJ1-5, with 9 bases fitting TRBD1. The source material was peripheral blood. This CDR3 is CASSITRDRVLQPQHF. The DNA of the CDR3 is TGTGCCAGTAGTATCACCCGGGACAGGGTTTTACAGCCCCAGCATTTT.